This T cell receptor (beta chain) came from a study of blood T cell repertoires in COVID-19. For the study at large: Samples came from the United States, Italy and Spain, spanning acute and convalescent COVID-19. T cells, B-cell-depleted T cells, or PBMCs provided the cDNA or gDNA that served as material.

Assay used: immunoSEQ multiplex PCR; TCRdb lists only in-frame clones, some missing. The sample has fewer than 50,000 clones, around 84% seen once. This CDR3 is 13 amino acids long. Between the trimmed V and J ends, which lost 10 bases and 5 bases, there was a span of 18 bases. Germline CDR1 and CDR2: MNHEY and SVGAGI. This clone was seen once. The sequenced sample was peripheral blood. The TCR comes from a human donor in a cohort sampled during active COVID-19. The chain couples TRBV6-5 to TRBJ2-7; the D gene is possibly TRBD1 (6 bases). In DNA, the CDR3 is TGTGCCACGAAAAAACAGGGTTCTCACGAGCAGTACTTC. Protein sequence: CATKKQGSHEQYF.